This T cell receptor (beta chain) was captured in a study of CD8 T cells in ankylosing spondylitis. V lost 2 bases, J lost 0 bases, and 15 bases lay in between. The CDR3 has 17 residues. Germline V lookup: CDR1 SGHTA, CDR2 FQGNSA. TCRdb analysed the 5' RACE reads with MiXCR anew, one entry per CDR3 protein. This sample has approximately 200,000 distinct CDR3 sequences, with 10% to 15% found just once. Findings and limits, study-wide: Reportedly, matched ankylosing spondylitis synovial fluid was significantly enriched for disease-linked clones. There was a TCR beta motif, made of several highly homologous variants, that appeared characteristic of ankylosing spondylitis blood.

This clonotype was detected only a few times. No antigen is known for it. The specimen sequenced was blood, either unsorted or a sorted T cell fraction (not recorded which). The rearrangement links TRBV7-2 to TRBJ2-3, with TRBD2 as a possible D gene (6 bases). The clonotype comes from a male donor with ankylosing spondylitis or in good health (not recorded which). The CDR3: CASSLRLRDSSTDTQYF. The CDR3 coding sequence is TGTGCCAGCAGCTTACGCCTCCGGGACTCCAGCACAGATACGCAGTATTTT.